The sequence of this TCR beta chain was determined in a study of graft-versus-host responses after intestinal transplantation. The table came from immunoSEQ multiplex PCR; TCRdb's copy has only in-frame clones and leaves some out. The table records about 130,000 clones, just over 90% of them present only once. This CDR3 has 13 amino acids. The germline V gene has CDR1 WNHNN and CDR2 SYGVQD (reference sequence). V was pared by 4 bases and J by 3 bases, with 1 base of the junction left unmatched. As to this clone: As yet, its antigen is unknown.

Sequencing was performed on unstimulated CD4+ T cells sorted from spleen or lymph node cells, taken before intestinal transplant. This TCR derives from a human donor who received an intestinal transplant. The rearrangement joins TRBV10-1 to TRBJ1-2; 8 bases map to TRBD1. Here the CDR3 DNA reads TGCGCCAGCAGTGTGGACAGGGACTATGGCTACACCTTC. This codes for CASSVDRDYGYTF.